The entry that follows covers one T cell receptor (beta chain) sequence. These data originate in a study of blood T cell repertoires in COVID-19. Study-level information: The analysed material was cDNA or gDNA that came from T cells, B-cell-depleted T cells, or PBMCs.

In the authors' workflow: Scientists estimated how many nucleated cells there were by amplifying reference gene primers. The table came from immunoSEQ multiplex PCR; TCRdb's copy has only in-frame clones and leaves some out. Clonal size and the V and J genes are those of that table, whereas D and trimming came from the DNA. The sample records around 180,000 clones, approximately 83% being singletons. Sequenced sample: peripheral blood. The clonotype was recovered from a man aged 60-69 years with acute or convalescent COVID-19.

The CDR3 nucleotides read TGTGCCAGCAGCGTATCCCGGGGAGCAGATACGCAGTATTTT. Its translation: CASSVSRGADTQYF. The chain recombines TRBV9 with TRBJ2-3, with a weak D call TRBD2 (5 bases). Trimming left V 1 base short and J 4 bases short, with 10 bases between. Germline CDR1 reads SGDLS; CDR2 reads YYNGEE. CDR3 length equals 14 residues.